At least ten counts were recorded for the clone carrying this T cell receptor beta chain. The data are from a study of response to subunit inactivated influenza vaccine. TCRdb reprocessed the RT-PCR reads via MiXCR and lists one record per CDR3 protein. The sample shows roughly 620,000 distinct CDR3 sequences, about 11% of them seen only once. V dropped 4 bases and J dropped 7; count of bases not matched to a gene: 4. Germline V lookup: CDR1 SGDLS, CDR2 YYNGEE. The CDR3 runs to 14 residues. These data also formed part of another study, on T cells expressing NK-cell markers. That study reports: With UMIs, 5'RACE template switching was used to make TCR beta cDNA. Sorted CD3+CD56+NKG2C+, CD3+CD56+NKG2C- and CD3+CD56-NKG2C+ T cells provided the TCR beta repertoires. HCMV specificity of the expanded NKG2C+ T cell clones was not established.

The input for sequencing was PBMCs from blood, taken on the day of vaccination. This TCR derives from a man in his fifties who received an inactivated influenza vaccine. This chain connects TRBV9 to TRBJ1-4; 10 nucleotides align to TRBD1. The CDR3 is CASSPGQGREKLFF. CDR3 bases: TGTGCCAGCAGCCCGGGACAGGGGCGTGAAAAACTGTTTTTT.